This T cell receptor beta chain was captured by sequencing in a study of cytomegalovirus exposure and HLA in healthy donors. The study, taken as a whole, reports: Most of the CMV-associated TCR beta chains (in a later analysis) appeared to be HLA-restricted. Prior analysis indicated that the majority of TCR beta V segments exhibited productivity approximately 87% or approximately 30% of the time. Association with HLA alleles at 0.05 false discovery rate was found for approximately 18,000 TCR beta sequences in a later analysis. Presence/absence analyses supposed approximately even sequencing depth among donors.

The study ran its PCR with 60 Vbeta and 13 Jbeta primers. This table comes from immunoSEQ multiplex PCR, and its TCRdb copy is limited to in-frame clones, with some not included. This sample has some 200,000 clones; around three quarters occur once, and the top ten carry about a sixth. V lost 3 bases and J lost 4, with 9 bases in between. The CDR3 length is 13 residues. Looked up from germline, CDR1 is KGHSH and CDR2 is LQKENI. This clone was detected only a few times. Its antigen remains unknown. This receptor was identified in a man aged 40-50 years in good health and CMV-seronegative. Sequenced sample: PBMCs. The chain combines TRBV18 with TRBJ1-2; a possible D gene is TRBD1 (5 bases). The CDR3 DNA reads TGTGCCAGCTCACCGGACAAGATCTATGGCTACACCTTC. Translation: CASSPDKIYGYTF.